What follows describes a single TCR beta chain. No antigen is known for it. Treatment indicated: oral pan-JAK inhibitor, 5-10 mg twice daily. The data belong to a study of CD8+ T cells in alopecia areata. Broader study findings: A large proportion of expanded lesional clones were detected persisting in scalp and blood during tofacitinib.

The V gene's germline CDR1 is SEHNR and CDR2 FQNEAQ (reference sequence). Trimming left V 5 bases short and J 4 bases short, with 15 bases between. This CDR3 region has 15 residues. It was cDNA, reverse transcribed from extracted RNA, that served as the sequencing template. Profiling relied on immunoSEQ multiplex PCR, and the TCRdb table lists in-frame clones only, not all of them. The sample lists about 200,000 clones; 55% to 70% were seen once. The sample here was CD4+ T cells sorted from blood, taken at week 24, from a patient treated with tofacitinib. The rearrangement uses TRBV7-9 and TRBJ2-1, with D perhaps TRBD1 (5 bases). The TCR comes from a human donor with alopecia areata. CDR3: CASSIQASRYNEQFF. The CDR3, as DNA: TGTGCCAGCAGCATACAGGCCAGCCGATACAATGAGCAGTTCTTC.